The rows below give T cell receptor beta chains drawn from one sample of a study of T cell responses to AZD1222 COVID-19 vaccine. The protocol was immunoSEQ multiplex PCR, while the TCRdb copy is restricted to in-frame clones and leaves out a portion. This sample has 150,000 to 200,000 clones, with roughly 91% found just once. Sequenced material: peripheral blood, taken 28 days after the second AZD1222 dose. The source is an adult who received the AZD1222 COVID-19 vaccine. The CDR3 runs from the conserved cysteine through the conserved F or W. A D gene is named only where the DNA matches it firmly.

NA,TRBV18,TRBJ1-1,TGTGCCAGCTCACCCGCCCTAACCAAGGCGGACACTGAAGCTTTCTTT,CASSPALTKADTEAFF
TRBD2,TRBV2,TRBJ2-2,TGTGCCAGCAGTGAACAGGGCGGGAGGTTCCCGGAGGGGGAGCTGTTTTTT,CASSEQGGRFPEGELFF
TRBD1,TRBV25-1,TRBJ2-5,TGTGCCAGCAGTGACACGGCAGGGGGCCAGACCCAGTACTTC,CASSDTAGGQTQYF
NA,TRBV18,TRBJ2-7,TGTGCCAGCTCACCAAAGCCAGGGGTAGGGTTCTACGAGCAGTACTTC,CASSPKPGVGFYEQYF
TRBD2,TRBV4-2,TRBJ2-3,TGTGCCAGCAGCCAAGAACCCCGAATAGCGGGCCCCACAGATACGCAGTATTTT,CASSQEPRIAGPTDTQYF
NA,TRBV5-1,TRBJ1-1,TGCGCCAGCAGCCCCGGGCACCAGAACACTGAAGCTTTCTTT,CASSPGHQNTEAFF
NA,TRBV2,TRBJ1-5,TGTGCCAGCTCGTTAAGCCAGCCCCAGCATTTT,CASSLSQPQHF
TRBD2,TRBV12-3/TRBV12-4,TRBJ2-3,TGTGCCAGCAGTTACAGCGGGAGTGATACGCAGTATTTT,CASSYSGSDTQYF
NA,TRBV9,TRBJ2-2,TGTGCCAGCAGGGGGCCCGGCACCGGGGAGCTGTTTTTT,CASRGPGTGELFF
TRBD2,TRBV6-2/TRBV6-3,TRBJ2-7,TGTGCCAGCAGCCCTCTAGCGGGAGCGAACTACGAGCAGTACTTC,CASSPLAGANYEQYF
NA,TRBV12-3/TRBV12-4,TRBJ2-1,TGTGCCAGCAGTCCCCCCTCCGGGAATGAGCAGTTCTTC,CASSPPSGNEQFF
NA,TRBV4-1,TRBJ2-4,TGCGCCAGCAGCCAAGAGCCGGAACAGGGTAACATTCAGTACTTC,CASSQEPEQGNIQYF
TRBD1,TRBV28,TRBJ2-7,TGTGCCAGCAGTCCTGGACAGGGACCCTACGAGCAGTACTTC,CASSPGQGPYEQYF
NA,TRBV7-2,TRBJ2-1,TGTGCCAGCAGCCTCAGCTGGGGGTCGAGTAATGAGCAGTTCTTC,CASSLSWGSSNEQFF
NA,TRBV7-3,TRBJ2-5,TGTGCCAGCAGCTTAAGGGCCCAAGGGGAAGAGACCCAGTACTTC,CASSLRAQGEETQYF
NA,TRBV7-6,TRBJ2-6,TGTGCCAGCAGCTTTGGCAGGGGAGTAGCGGGTACCTCTGGGGCCAACGTCCTGACTTTC,CASSFGRGVAGTSGANVLTF